The next 7 T cell receptor beta chains were all read from a single sample in a study of cytomegalovirus exposure and HLA in healthy donors. Primers: 60 Vbeta forward and 13 Jbeta reverse. TCRdb's table, derived via immunoSEQ multiplex PCR, lists solely in-frame clones and lacks some. The repertoire holds roughly 100,000 clones, with 82% as singletons. Specimen: PBMCs. These receptors were taken from a middle-aged man in good health and CMV-seronegative.

This chain connects TRBV10-2 to TRBJ2-3, with D possibly matching TRBD1 (6 bases). There are 13 residues in the CDR3. Looked up from germline, CDR1 is WSHSY and CDR2 is SAAADI. V shed 6 bases and J shed 4 bases, with 11 bases lying between them. CDR3 in amino acids: CASRDSWADTQYF. The CDR3 DNA reads as TGCGCCAGCAGGGACAGCTGGGCAGATACGCAGTATTTT.

V is TRBV4-1 and J is TRBJ1-1, with 7 bases matching TRBD1. Per the germline V gene, CDR1 is MGHRA and CDR2 is YSYEKL. The CDR3 runs to 13 residues. Trimming at V came to 0 bases and at J to 10 bases, leaving 5 bases not matched to a gene. DNA for the CDR3: TGCGCCAGCAGCCAAGACAGGGGGATATCAGCTTTCTTT. This codes for CASSQDRGISAFF.

CDR3 DNA sequence: TGCGCCAGCAGCTTGGGGACTAGCGGCTCCTCCAGGGGGTTCTTC. It codes for CASSLGTSGSSRGFF. The chain joins TRBV5-1 to TRBJ2-1; 10 bases map to TRBD2. Germline CDR1 is SGHRS and CDR2 is YFSETQ. The CDR3 is made up of 15 amino acids. J gave up 15 bases and V 0 bases, and 12 bases lay outside the gene matches.

This clone turned up a few times. CDR3 in DNA: TGCGCCAGCAGTGAGGGTATGGGGAGAAACGAGCAGTACTTC. Amino acid sequence: CASSEGMGRNEQYF. This chain connects TRBV10-2 to TRBJ2-7; possibly TRBD2 for D (5 bases). This CDR3 is 14 amino acids long. Germline loops: CDR1 WSHSY, CDR2 SAAADI. Trimming took 2 bases from V and 5 from J, leaving 13 bases between them.

The V gene is TRBV4-2, the J gene TRBJ2-3; D not resolved. V lost 0 bases and J lost 0, with 13 bases in between. Germline-derived CDR1 and CDR2 are LGHNA and YNFKEQ. This CDR3 contains 17 residues. CDR3 DNA sequence: TGTGCCAGCAGCCAAGATGGAGTTCCTTATAGCACAGATACGCAGTATTTT. Its translation is CASSQDGVPYSTDTQYF.

This clone was seen only once. The J gene is TRBJ1-6, the V gene TRBV2; D is undetermined. V was trimmed by 3 bases and J by 10 bases, leaving 10 bases between them. This CDR3 comprises 13 residues. The germline V gene has CDR1 SNHLY and CDR2 FYNNEI. The CDR3 loop is CASSDQINSPLHF. CDR3 coding DNA: TGTGCCAGCAGTGACCAGATTAACTCACCCCTCCACTTT. Together with reference TRBV2 and TRBJ1-6, the CDR3 gives the full variable domain: EPEVTQTPSHQVTQMGQEVILRCVPISNHLYFYWYRQILGQKVEFLVSFYNNEISEKSEIFDDQFSVERPDGSNFTLKIRSTKLEDSAMYFCASSDQINSPLHFGNGTRLTVT.

This clone was observed once. This sequence joins TRBV11-2 and TRBJ2-2; a weak D match, TRBD2 (8 bases). V shed 5 bases and J shed 5 bases, with 24 bases lying between them. Per the germline V gene, CDR1 is SGHAT and CDR2 is FQNNGV. The CDR3 contains 18 residues. This CDR3 is CASSPGQKVAGLTGELFF. Here the CDR3 DNA reads TGTGCCAGCAGCCCGGGACAGAAGGTAGCGGGGTTGACCGGGGAGCTGTTTTTT.